The entry that follows covers one T cell receptor (delta chain) sequence. TCRdb re-called clones from the reads using CATT. The sample records about 11,000 delta-chain clones, about 10% being singletons. The source of the sample is a study of gamma-delta chains in newborns, infants, children. In the study overall: Innate gammadelta T cells reportedly expand polyclonally right after birth, driven by microbial exposure, per the title.

The V segment lost 3 bases and the J segment 2 bases; nucleotides outside the gene matches: 21. The CDR3 length is 22 residues. Germline values: CDR1 TSWWSYY, CDR2 QGS. The chain is built from TRDV1 and TRDJ1, with 13 positions matching TRDD3. The sequence came from a child who was a newborn, infant or young child, either healthy, febrile or measles-vaccinated (not recorded which). Source material: blood. The CDR3 reads CALGEAFLPATGGYAGTDKLIF. In DNA, the CDR3 is TGTGCTCTTGGGGAGGCCTTCCTACCGGCCACTGGGGGATACGCGGGGACCGATAAACTCATCTTT.